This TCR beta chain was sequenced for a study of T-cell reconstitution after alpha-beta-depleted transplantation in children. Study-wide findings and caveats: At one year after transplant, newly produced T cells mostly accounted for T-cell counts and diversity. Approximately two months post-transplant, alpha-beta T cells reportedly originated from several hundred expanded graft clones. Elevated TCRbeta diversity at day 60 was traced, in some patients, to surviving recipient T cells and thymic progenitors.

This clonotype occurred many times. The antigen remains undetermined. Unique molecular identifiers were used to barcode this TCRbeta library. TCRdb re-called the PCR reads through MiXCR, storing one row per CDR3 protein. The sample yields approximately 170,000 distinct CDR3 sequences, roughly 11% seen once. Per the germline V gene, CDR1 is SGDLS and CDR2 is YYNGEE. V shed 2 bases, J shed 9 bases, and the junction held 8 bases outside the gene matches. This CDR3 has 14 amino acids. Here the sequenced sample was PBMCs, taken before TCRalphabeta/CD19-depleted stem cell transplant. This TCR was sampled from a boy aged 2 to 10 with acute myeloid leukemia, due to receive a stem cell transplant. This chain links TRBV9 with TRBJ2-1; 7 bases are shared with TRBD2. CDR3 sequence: CASSVTTSWVEQFF. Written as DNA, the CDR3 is TGTGCCAGCAGCGTCACGACTAGCTGGGTTGAGCAGTTCTTC.